Below, one T cell receptor (beta chain) is given with its context. Its antigen remains unidentified. These data are taken from a study of T-cell reconstitution after alpha-beta-depleted transplantation in children. Study-wide results and limits: About two months after transplant, alpha-beta T cells reportedly came from several hundred expanded graft clones. Recipient T cells and thymic progenitors that survived gave rise to the high TCRbeta diversity observed at day 60 in some patients. At one year after transplant, newly produced T cells mostly accounted for T-cell counts and diversity.

V was clipped by 3 bases and J by 0 bases, with 14 bases between them. The CDR3 totals 17 residues. Germline-derived CDR1 and CDR2 are SGHAT and FQNNGV. Unique molecular identifiers were incorporated during preparation of the TCRbeta library. TCRdb reprocessed the PCR reads via MiXCR and lists one record per CDR3 protein. The sample has some 830,000 distinct CDR3 sequences, roughly 15% seen once. Specimen: PBMCs, mostly from graft donor cells, collected 360 days after TCRalphabeta/CD19-depleted stem cell transplant. V and J are TRBV11-2 and TRBJ2-2; no firm D call. This clonotype was obtained from a male patient younger than 18 who had a stem cell transplant for acute lymphoblastic leukemia, so the T cells may come from the graft donor. The CDR3 coding sequence is TGTGCCAGCAGCTTTAATTTTGGCCTTGCGAACACCGGGGAGCTGTTTTTT. Translating gives CASSFNFGLANTGELFF.